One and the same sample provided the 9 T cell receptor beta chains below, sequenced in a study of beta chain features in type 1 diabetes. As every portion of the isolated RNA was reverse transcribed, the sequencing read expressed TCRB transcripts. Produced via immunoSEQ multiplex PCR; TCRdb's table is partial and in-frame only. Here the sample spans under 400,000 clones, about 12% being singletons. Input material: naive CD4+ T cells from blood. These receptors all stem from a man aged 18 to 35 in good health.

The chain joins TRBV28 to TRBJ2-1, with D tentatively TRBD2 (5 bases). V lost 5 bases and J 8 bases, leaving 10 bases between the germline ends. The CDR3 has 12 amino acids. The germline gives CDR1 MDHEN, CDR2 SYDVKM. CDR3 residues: CASSRGRYEQFF. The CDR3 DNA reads TGTGCCAGCAGTCGAGGGCGCTATGAGCAGTTCTTC.

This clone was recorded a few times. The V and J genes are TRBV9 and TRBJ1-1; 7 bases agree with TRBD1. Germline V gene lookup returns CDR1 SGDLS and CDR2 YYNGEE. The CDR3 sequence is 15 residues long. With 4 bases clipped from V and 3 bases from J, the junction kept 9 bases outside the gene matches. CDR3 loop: CASSQGVDADTEAFF. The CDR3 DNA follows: TGTGCCAGCAGCCAGGGGGTGGATGCAGACACTGAAGCTTTCTTT.

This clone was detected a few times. CDR3 amino acids: CSARTGRAQYF. In DNA form, the CDR3 reads TGCAGTGCTAGAACCGGGAGGGCGCAGTATTTT. The chain joins TRBV20-1 to TRBJ2-3; TRBD2 agrees at 8 bases. There are 11 residues in the CDR3. J lost 10 bases, V lost 2 bases, and 2 bases had no gene match. Per germline, CDR1 DFQATT and CDR2 SNEGSKA (reference sequence).

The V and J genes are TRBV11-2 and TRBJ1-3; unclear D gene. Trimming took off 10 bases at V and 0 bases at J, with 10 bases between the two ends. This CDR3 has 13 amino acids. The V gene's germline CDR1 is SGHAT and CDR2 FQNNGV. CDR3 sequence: CATRVSSGNTIYF. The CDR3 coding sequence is TGTGCCACCCGGGTTTCCTCTGGAAACACCATATATTTT.

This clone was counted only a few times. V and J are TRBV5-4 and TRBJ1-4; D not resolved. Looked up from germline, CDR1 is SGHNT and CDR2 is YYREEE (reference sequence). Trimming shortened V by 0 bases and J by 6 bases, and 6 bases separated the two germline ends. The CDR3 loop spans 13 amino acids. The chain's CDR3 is CASSLAGDEKLFF. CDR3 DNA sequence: TGTGCCAGCAGCTTGGCCGGGGATGAAAAACTGTTTTTT.

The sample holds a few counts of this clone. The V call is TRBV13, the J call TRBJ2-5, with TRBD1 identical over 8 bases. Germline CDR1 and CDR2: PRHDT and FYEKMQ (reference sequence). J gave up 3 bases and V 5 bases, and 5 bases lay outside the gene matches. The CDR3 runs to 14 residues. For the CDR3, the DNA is TGTGCCAGCAGCCGCGGACAGGGCGAAGAGACCCAGTACTTC. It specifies CASSRGQGEETQYF.

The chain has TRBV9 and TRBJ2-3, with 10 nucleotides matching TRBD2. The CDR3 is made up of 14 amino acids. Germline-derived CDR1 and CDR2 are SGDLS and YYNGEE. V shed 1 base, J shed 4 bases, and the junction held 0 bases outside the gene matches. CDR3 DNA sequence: TGTGCCAGCAGCGTAAGCGGGAGGGCAGATACGCAGTATTTT. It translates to CASSVSGRADTQYF. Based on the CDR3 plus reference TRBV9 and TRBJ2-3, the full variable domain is DSGVTQTPKHLITATGQRVTLRCSPRSGDLSVYWYQQSLDQGLQFLIQYYNGEERAKGNILERFSAQQFPDLHSELNLSSLELGDSALYFCASSVSGRADTQYFGPGTRLTVL.

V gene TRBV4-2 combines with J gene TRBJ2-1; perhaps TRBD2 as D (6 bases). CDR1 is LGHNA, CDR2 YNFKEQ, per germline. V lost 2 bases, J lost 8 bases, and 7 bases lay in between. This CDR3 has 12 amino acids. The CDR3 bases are TGTGCCAGCAGCCAAATAGCGGATGAGCAGTTCTTC. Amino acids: CASSQIADEQFF.

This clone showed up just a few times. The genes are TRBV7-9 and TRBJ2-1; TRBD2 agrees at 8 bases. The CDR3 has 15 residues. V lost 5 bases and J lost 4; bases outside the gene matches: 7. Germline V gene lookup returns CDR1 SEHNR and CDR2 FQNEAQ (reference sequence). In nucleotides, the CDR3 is TGTGCCAGCAGCCACCAGCGGGGGCCATACAATGAGCAGTTCTTC. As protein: CASSHQRGPYNEQFF.